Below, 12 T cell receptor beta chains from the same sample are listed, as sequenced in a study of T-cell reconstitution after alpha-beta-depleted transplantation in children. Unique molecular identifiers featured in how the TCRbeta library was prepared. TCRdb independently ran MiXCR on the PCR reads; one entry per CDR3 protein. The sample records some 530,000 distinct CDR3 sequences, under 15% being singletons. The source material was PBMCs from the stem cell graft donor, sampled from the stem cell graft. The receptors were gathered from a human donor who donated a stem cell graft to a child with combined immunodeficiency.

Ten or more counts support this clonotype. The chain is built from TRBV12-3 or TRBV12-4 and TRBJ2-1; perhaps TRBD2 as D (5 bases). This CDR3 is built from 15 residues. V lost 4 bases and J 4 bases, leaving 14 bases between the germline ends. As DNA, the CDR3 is TGTGCCAGCAGTTCTTTACTAGGAAGATACAATGAGCAGTTCTTC. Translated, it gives CASSSLLGRYNEQFF.

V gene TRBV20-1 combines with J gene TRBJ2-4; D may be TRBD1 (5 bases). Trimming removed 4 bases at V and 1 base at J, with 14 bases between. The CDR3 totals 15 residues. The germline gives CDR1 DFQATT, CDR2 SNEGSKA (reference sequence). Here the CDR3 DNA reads TGCAGTGCTAAAGACAGCCTAACGGCCAAAAACATTCAGTACTTC. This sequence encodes CSAKDSLTAKNIQYF.

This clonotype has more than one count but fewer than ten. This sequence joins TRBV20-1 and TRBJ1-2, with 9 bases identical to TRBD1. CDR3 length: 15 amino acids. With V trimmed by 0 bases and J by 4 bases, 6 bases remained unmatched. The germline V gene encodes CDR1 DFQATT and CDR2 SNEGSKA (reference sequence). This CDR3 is CSARDYRGLSYGYTF. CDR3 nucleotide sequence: TGCAGTGCTAGAGATTACAGGGGGCTCAGCTATGGCTACACCTTC.

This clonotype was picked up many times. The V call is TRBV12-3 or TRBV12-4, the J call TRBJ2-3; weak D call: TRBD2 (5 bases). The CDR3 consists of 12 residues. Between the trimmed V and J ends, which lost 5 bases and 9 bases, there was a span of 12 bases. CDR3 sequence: CASSEVPGTQYF. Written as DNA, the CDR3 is TGTGCCAGCAGTGAGGTCCCGGGGACGCAGTATTTT.

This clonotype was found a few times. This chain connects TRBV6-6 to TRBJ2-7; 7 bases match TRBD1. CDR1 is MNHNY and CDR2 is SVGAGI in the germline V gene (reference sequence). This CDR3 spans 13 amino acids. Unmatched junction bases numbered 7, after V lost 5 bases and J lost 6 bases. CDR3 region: CASSGQVMGEQYF. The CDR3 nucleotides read TGTGCCAGCAGTGGACAGGTGATGGGCGAGCAGTACTTC.

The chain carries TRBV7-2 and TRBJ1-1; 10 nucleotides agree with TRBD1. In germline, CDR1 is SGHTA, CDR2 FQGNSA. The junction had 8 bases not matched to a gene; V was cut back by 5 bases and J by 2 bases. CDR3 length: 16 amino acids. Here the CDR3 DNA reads TGTGCCAGCAGCCAGGGGGACAGGGGACTAAACACTGAAGCTTTCTTT. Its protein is CASSQGDRGLNTEAFF.

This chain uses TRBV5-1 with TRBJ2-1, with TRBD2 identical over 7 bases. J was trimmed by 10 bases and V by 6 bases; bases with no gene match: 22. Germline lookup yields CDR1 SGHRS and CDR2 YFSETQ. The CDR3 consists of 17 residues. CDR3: CASKGLWTRGVFLEQFF. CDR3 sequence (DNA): TGCGCCAGCAAGGGCCTTTGGACACGGGGGGTCTTCTTGGAGCAGTTCTTC. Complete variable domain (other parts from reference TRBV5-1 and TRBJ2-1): KAGVTQTPRYLIKTRGQQVTLSCSPISGHRSVSWYQQTPGQGLQFLFEYFSETQRNKGNFPGRFSGRQFSNSRSEMNVSTLELGDSALYLCASKGLWTRGVFLEQFFGPGTRLTVL.

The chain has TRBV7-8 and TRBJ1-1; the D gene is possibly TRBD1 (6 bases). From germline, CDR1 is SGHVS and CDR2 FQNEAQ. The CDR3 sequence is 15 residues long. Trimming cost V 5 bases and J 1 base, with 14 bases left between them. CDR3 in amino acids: CASSPRRGQNTEAFF. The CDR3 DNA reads TGTGCCAGCAGCCCACGCAGGGGCCAGAACACTGAAGCTTTCTTT. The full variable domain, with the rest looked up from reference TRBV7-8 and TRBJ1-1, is GAGVSQSPRYKVAKRGQDVALRCDPISGHVSLFWYQQALGQGPEFLTYFQNEAQLDKSGLPSDRFFAERPEGSVSTLKIQRTQQEDSAVYLCASSPRRGQNTEAFFGQGTRLTVV.

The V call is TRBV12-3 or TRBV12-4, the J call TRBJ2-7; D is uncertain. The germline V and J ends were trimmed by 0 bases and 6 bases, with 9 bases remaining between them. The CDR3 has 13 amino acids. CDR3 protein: CASSLALAVEQYF. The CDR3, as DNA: TGTGCCAGCAGTTTAGCGCTGGCGGTCGAGCAGTACTTC.

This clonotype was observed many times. The CDR3 protein is CSVLRTAYQETQYF. The DNA for the CDR3 is TGCAGCGTCCTAAGAACGGCGTACCAAGAGACCCAGTACTTC. The chain links TRBV29-1 to TRBJ2-5, with D unclear. CDR1 is SQVTM and CDR2 is ANQGSEA in the germline V gene. V was cut by 6 bases and J by 0 bases, with 14 bases left in between. The CDR3 is 14 amino acids.

The CDR3 nucleotides are TGCAGCGTTGAACCCTCTAGCGGGAGTTCAGATACGCAGTATTTT. Translating gives CSVEPSSGSSDTQYF. This chain uses TRBV29-1 with TRBJ2-3, with 10 positions matching TRBD2. CDR1 and CDR2 from the germline V gene are SQVTM and ANQGSEA. J lost 4 bases, V lost 2 bases, and 6 bases had no gene match. This CDR3 is 15 amino acids long.

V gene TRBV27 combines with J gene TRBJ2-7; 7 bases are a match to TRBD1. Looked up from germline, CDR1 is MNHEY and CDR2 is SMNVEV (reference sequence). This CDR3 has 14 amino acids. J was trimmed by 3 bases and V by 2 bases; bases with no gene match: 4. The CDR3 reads CASSLINRGYEQYF. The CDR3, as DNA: TGTGCCAGCAGTTTAATCAACAGGGGCTACGAGCAGTACTTC.